The 20 T cell receptor beta chains listed next were all sequenced from one sample in a study of blood T cell repertoires in COVID-19 (TCRdb year 2020). Library creation used the immunoSEQ multiplex PCR assay. Not all clones reach the TCRdb copy of this immuneACCESS table, which keeps in-frame sequences only. Checked studies attribute under half of the gap to unresolved V genes and leave the rest unexplained. Here the sample has tens of thousands of clones; about four fifths occur a single time. The ten largest clones represent around 5% of the sample. The sample consisted of peripheral blood. These receptors were collected from a man in his fifties with active COVID-19.

V and J are TRBV4-3 and TRBJ2-1; 7 nucleotides align to TRBD1. Germline V gives CDR1 LGHNA, CDR2 YSLEER. V lost 7 bases, J lost 4 bases, and 10 bases stayed unmatched. CDR3 length: 15 amino acids. CDR3 sequence reads: CASTRDRGLYNEQFF. The CDR3 DNA reads TGCGCCAGCACTCGGGACAGAGGACTGTACAATGAGCAGTTCTTC.

The V call is TRBV19, the J call TRBJ1-1; 9 bases fit TRBD1. Germline loops: CDR1 LNHDA, CDR2 SQIVND (reference sequence). V trimming: 7 bases; J trimming: 0 bases; junction bases outside the gene matches: 6. CDR3 length: 15 residues. The CDR3 here is CASTRTGEVNTEAFF. The CDR3, as DNA: TGTGCCAGTACTCGGACAGGGGAGGTGAACACTGAAGCTTTCTTT. Drawing the rest from reference TRBV19 and TRBJ1-1, the complete variable domain is DGGITQSPKYLFRKEGQNVTLSCEQNLNHDAMYWYRQDPGQGLRLIYYSQIVNDFQKGDIAEGYSVSREKKESFPLTVTSAQKNPTAFYLCASTRTGEVNTEAFFGQGTRLTVV.

The rearrangement uses TRBV5-1 and TRBJ2-1; TRBD2 matches 7 bases. Germline-derived CDR1 and CDR2 are SGHRS and YFSETQ. Trimming cost V 0 bases and J 16 bases; bases outside gene matches: 10. The CDR3 covers 13 residues. The chain's CDR3 is CASSLVPRGEGFF. CDR3 nucleotides: TGCGCCAGCAGCTTGGTTCCACGGGGGGAGGGTTTCTTC.

For the CDR3, the DNA is TGTGCCACCAGCCTCCGAGGGGCGGGGGAGACCCAGTACTTC. Translating gives CATSLRGAGETQYF. The V and J genes are TRBV24-1 and TRBJ2-5; D is possibly TRBD2 (6 bases). V was pared by 7 bases and J by 5 bases, with 16 bases between. The CDR3 loop spans 14 amino acids. Germline CDR1 KGHDR, CDR2 SFDVKD.

The V and J genes are TRBV28 and TRBJ2-7, with 9 bases matching TRBD1. Per germline, CDR1 MDHEN and CDR2 SYDVKM. The CDR3 spans 14 residues. Trimming at V came to 5 bases and at J to 5 bases, leaving 7 bases not matched to a gene. In nucleotides, the CDR3 is TGTGCCAGCAGTCATCGGGACAGGGCGAACGAGCAGTACTTC. It codes for CASSHRDRANEQYF.

The chain couples TRBV3-1 (or the pseudogene TRBV3-2) to TRBJ1-6, with TRBD1 matching over 7 bases. This CDR3 spans 15 amino acids. Trimming took 6 bases from V and 8 from J; bases not matched to a gene: 10. Germline V CDR1 and CDR2: LGHDT, YNNKEL (reference sequence). CDR3 bases: TGTGCCAGCAGTACCGACAGGGTTGTTTATTCACCCCTCCACTTT. This codes for CASSTDRVVYSPLHF.

This chain joins TRBV7-2 and TRBJ2-7, with a tentative D call TRBD1 (6 bases). V shed 0 bases and J shed 0 bases, with 12 bases lying between them. Germline loops: CDR1 SGHTA, CDR2 FQGNSA. CDR3 length: 16 residues. The CDR3 DNA reads TGTGCCAGCAGCTTAGCGGGGGCCTATAGCTCCTACGAGCAGTACTTC. It translates to CASSLAGAYSSYEQYF.

The chain joins TRBV24-1 to TRBJ2-1; D might be TRBD2 (6 bases). V was clipped by 5 bases and J by 1 base, with 8 bases between them. This CDR3 comprises 14 residues. CDR1 is KGHDR and CDR2 is SFDVKD in the germline V gene. The CDR3, as DNA: TGTGCCACCAGTGTTGGGGGGTCCTACAATGAGCAGTTCTTC. The encoded protein is CATSVGGSYNEQFF.

The chain recombines TRBV7-3 with TRBJ2-3, with no clear D. This CDR3 comprises 13 residues. Germline V gene lookup returns CDR1 SGHTA and CDR2 FQGTGA. The germline V and J ends were trimmed by 5 bases and 2 bases, with 8 bases remaining between them. As DNA, the CDR3 is TGTGCCAGCAGCACGACACCCACAGATACGCAGTATTTT. Translation gives CASSTTPTDTQYF.

The rearrangement joins TRBV7-2 to TRBJ1-2, with 9 bases that match TRBD1. Germline loops: CDR1 SGHTA, CDR2 FQGNSA. The CDR3 is 16 amino acids. Losses at the gene ends were 3 bases for V and 7 bases for J; bases not matched to a gene: 12. The DNA for the CDR3 is TGTGCCAGCAGCTTTACATACGGGACAGGGTCGAGTGGCTACACCTTC. It yields the protein CASSFTYGTGSSGYTF.

This chain uses TRBV10-1 with TRBJ2-2; 8 bases agree with TRBD1. The CDR3 is made up of 16 amino acids. Unmatched junction bases numbered 3, after V lost 2 bases and J lost 1 base. CDR1 WNHNN and CDR2 SYGVQD come from the germline V gene (reference sequence). CDR3 nucleotides: TGCGCCAGCAGTGAGACCGGGACAGGGAACACCGGGGAGCTGTTTTTT. This gives the protein CASSETGTGNTGELFF.

V and J are TRBV25-1 and TRBJ1-2, with a tentative D call TRBD1 (5 bases). CDR1 MGHDK and CDR2 SYGVNS come from the germline V gene. The V and J ends lost 5 bases and 0 bases respectively, with 13 bases between them. This CDR3 contains 15 residues. This CDR3 is CASSPNRSPNYGYTF. The CDR3 bases are TGTGCCAGCAGTCCTAACAGGAGTCCTAACTATGGCTACACCTTC.

The chain uses TRBV28 and TRBJ1-4; 7 nucleotides line up with TRBD1. V gave up 2 bases and J gave up 6 bases; unmatched junction bases: 3. CDR3 size: 14 residues. CDR1 MDHEN and CDR2 SYDVKM come from the germline V gene. The CDR3 sequence: CASSLGTVDEKLFF. In DNA, the CDR3 is TGTGCCAGCAGTTTAGGGACAGTCGATGAAAAACTGTTTTTT.

V and J are TRBV6-6 and TRBJ2-3, with D possibly matching TRBD2 (6 bases). The CDR3 runs to 15 residues. The germline V and J ends were trimmed by 2 bases and 1 base, with 10 bases remaining between them. In germline, CDR1 is MNHNY, CDR2 SVGAGI (reference sequence). For the CDR3, the DNA is TGTGCCAGCAGTTACGGGGGGACCGGCACAGATACGCAGTATTTT. Protein: CASSYGGTGTDTQYF.

This chain links TRBV18 with TRBJ2-2; 8 bases agree with TRBD1. Germline assignment: CDR1 KGHSH and CDR2 LQKENI. The CDR3 spans 14 residues. Trimming cost V 6 bases and J 2 bases; bases outside gene matches: 2. The CDR3 DNA sequence: TGTGCCAGCTCCGGACAGGGTAACACCGGGGAGCTGTTTTTT. Translated, it gives CASSGQGNTGELFF.

This clone has just one count. The genes are TRBV6-2 or TRBV6-3 and TRBJ2-1, with 12 bases matching TRBD2. This CDR3 has 16 residues. Germline trimming cut 5 bases from V and 1 base from J; bases unmatched to any gene: 3. Germline values: CDR1 MNHEY, CDR2 SVGEGT. The CDR3 coding sequence is TGTGCCAGCAGTGCCCTAGCGGGAGGGTCCTACAATGAGCAGTTCTTC. Translation: CASSALAGGSYNEQFF.

The chain combines TRBV7-2 with TRBJ2-2; the match to TRBD1 covers 9 bases. The CDR3 spans 15 residues. Germline CDR1 is SGHTA and CDR2 is FQGNSA. The V segment lost 6 bases and the J segment 4 bases; nucleotides outside the gene matches: 6. CDR3 in DNA: TGTGCCAGCAGGACACAGGGGGCGGGCACCGGGGAGCTGTTTTTT. Residues: CASRTQGAGTGELFF.

The genes are TRBV15 and TRBJ2-6; possible D gene TRBD1, 5 bases. Germline V gene lookup returns CDR1 LNHNV and CDR2 YYDKDF (reference sequence). V lost 1 base to trimming and J lost 4 bases, with 11 bases between them. This CDR3 has 16 amino acids. Here the CDR3 DNA reads TGTGCCACCAGCAGAGGTCAGGGCTACGGGGCCAACGTCCTGACTTTC. This encodes CATSRGQGYGANVLTF. The entire variable domain, with the rest obtained from reference TRBV15 and TRBJ2-6, is as follows: DAMVIQNPRYQVTQFGKPVTLSCSQTLNHNVMYWYQQKSSQAPKLLFHYYDKDFNNEADTPDNFQSRRPNTSFCFLDIRSPGLGDTAMYLCATSRGQGYGANVLTFGAGSRLTVL.

This chain connects TRBV18 to TRBJ2-7; 14 bases align to TRBD2. The CDR3 totals 16 residues. Germline V lookup: CDR1 KGHSH, CDR2 LQKENI. J was trimmed by 6 bases and V by 0 bases; bases with no gene match: 4. In DNA form, the CDR3 reads TGTGCCAGCTCACCACCGGGACTAGCGGGAGTAGGCGAGCAGTACTTC. Its protein product is CASSPPGLAGVGEQYF.

The chain has TRBV2 and TRBJ2-7; TRBD1 matches at 8 bases. CDR3 size: 15 residues. The V and J ends lost 2 bases and 9 bases, in that order; junction bases with no gene match: 12. Germline V lookup: CDR1 SNHLY, CDR2 FYNNEI. The CDR3 bases are TGTGCCAGCAGTGAAAATGGACAGGGAAGCGTTGGGCAGTACTTC. Its protein is CASSENGQGSVGQYF.